This entry features one T cell receptor beta chain sequence. These data originate in a study of cytomegalovirus exposure and HLA in healthy donors. Donors in the study were healthy people who gave bone marrow. CDR1 and CDR2 from the germline V gene are SQVTM and ANQGSEA. The CDR3 sequence is 14 residues long. Trimming at V came to 6 bases and at J to 0 bases, leaving 3 bases not matched to a gene. The PCR had 60 Vbeta and 13 Jbeta primers. Some clones are missing from TCRdb's copy, which holds only in-frame ones; the method was immunoSEQ multiplex PCR. Among about 120,000 clones listed, 70% to 85% were seen once.

The V and J genes are TRBV29-1 and TRBJ2-7, with 12 nucleotides matching TRBD2. The clonotype originates from a man younger than 35 in good health and CMV-seropositive. Sequences were obtained from PBMCs. The CDR3 nucleotides read TGCAGCGTGACGGGACTAGCGGGCTCCTACGAGCAGTACTTC. It specifies CSVTGLAGSYEQYF.